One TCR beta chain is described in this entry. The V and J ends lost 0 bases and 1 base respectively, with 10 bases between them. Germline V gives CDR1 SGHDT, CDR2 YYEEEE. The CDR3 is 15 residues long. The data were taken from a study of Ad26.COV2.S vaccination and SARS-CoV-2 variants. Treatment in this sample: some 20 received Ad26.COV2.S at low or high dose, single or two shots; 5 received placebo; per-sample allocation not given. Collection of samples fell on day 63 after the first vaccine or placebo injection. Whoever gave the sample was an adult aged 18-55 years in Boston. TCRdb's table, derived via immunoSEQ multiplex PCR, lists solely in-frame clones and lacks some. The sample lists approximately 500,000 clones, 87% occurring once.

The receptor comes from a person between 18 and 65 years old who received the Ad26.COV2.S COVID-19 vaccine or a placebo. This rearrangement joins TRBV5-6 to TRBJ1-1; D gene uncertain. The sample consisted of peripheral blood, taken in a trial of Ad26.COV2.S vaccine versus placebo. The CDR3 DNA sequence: TGTGCCAGCAGCTTGGTCGCCAGGCCGAACACTGAAGCTTTCTTT. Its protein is CASSLVARPNTEAFF. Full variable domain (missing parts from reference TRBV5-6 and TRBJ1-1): DAGVTQSPTHLIKTRGQQVTLRCSPKSGHDTVSWYQQALGQGPQFIFQYYEEEERQRGNFPDRFSGHQFPNYSSELNVNALLLGDSALYLCASSLVARPNTEAFFGQGTRLTVV.